Described below is a single TCR beta chain sequence and its context. cDNA synthesis used the whole RNA isolate, giving expressed TCRB sequences. The table came from immunoSEQ multiplex PCR; TCRdb's copy has only in-frame clones and leaves some out. The sample consists of roughly 450,000 clones, about 14% of them appearing once. This entry comes from a study of beta chain features in type 1 diabetes. Germline CDR1 is SGDLS and CDR2 is YYNGEE. V dropped 4 bases and J dropped 4 bases, with 12 bases sitting between them. The CDR3 contains 14 residues. The sequenced sample consisted of naive CD4+ T cells from blood. This chain uses TRBV9 with TRBJ2-1, with a possible D match to TRBD1 (6 bases). The receptor was derived from a man aged 25 to 40 in good health. The CDR3 loop is CASSPRQGYNEQFF. The CDR3 DNA sequence: TGTGCCAGCAGCCCTAGGCAGGGGTACAATGAGCAGTTCTTC.